This record concerns one T cell receptor beta chain sequence. The sample comes from a study of cytomegalovirus exposure and HLA in healthy donors. With 5 bases clipped from V and 11 bases from J, the junction kept 12 bases outside the gene matches. CDR1 and CDR2 from the germline V gene are GTSNPN and SVGIG (reference sequence). This CDR3 contains 13 residues. PCR involved 60 Vbeta and 13 Jbeta primers. The table came from immunoSEQ multiplex PCR; TCRdb's copy has only in-frame clones and leaves some out. The sample lists 130,000 to 150,000 clones, 78% seen once, with roughly 2.9% in the top ten. This receptor was identified in a female donor in good health and CMV-seronegative. The rearrangement links TRBV30 to TRBJ2-5; TRBD1 agrees at 9 bases. The sequenced material came from PBMCs. The CDR3 loop is CAWAGTGTLEQYF. CDR3 DNA: TGTGCCTGGGCCGGGACAGGGACCTTAGAGCAGTACTTC.